Listed below are T cell receptor beta chains from one sample, sequenced in a study of T-cell reconstitution after alpha-beta-depleted transplantation in children. MiXCR, run by TCRdb on the PCR reads, gives a single entry per CDR3 protein. Of hundreds of thousands of distinct CDR3 sequences in the sample, around 15% were seen once. The source material was PBMCs, mostly from graft donor cells, sampled 360 days after TCRalphabeta/CD19-depleted stem cell transplant. The receptors come from a male patient between 5 and 17 years old who had a stem cell transplant for acute lymphoblastic leukemia, so the T cells may come from the graft donor. Both conserved end residues are part of each CDR3. The D gene is left open where the match is weak. Size is omitted from some rows. Given values are once, few, many or a class for expanded clones.

v_call: TRBV7-9; clone_size: many; d_call: -; j_call: TRBJ1-1; cdr3_nt: TGTGCCAGCAGCTCACCAGGATCTGAAGCTTTCTTT; cdr3_aa: CASSSPGSEAFF
v_call: TRBV6-1; clone_size: -; d_call: -; j_call: TRBJ1-1; cdr3_nt: TGTGCCAGCTGGAGGGGAGAAAGGACTGAAGCTTTCTTT; cdr3_aa: CASWRGERTEAFF
v_call: TRBV5-1; clone_size: -; d_call: TRBD1; j_call: TRBJ2-7; cdr3_nt: TGCGCCAGCAGCTTGGCCTGGGACAGCGGCATGAGCTTC; cdr3_aa: CASSLAWDSGMSF
v_call: TRBV4-1; clone_size: -; d_call: TRBD1; j_call: TRBJ2-7; cdr3_nt: TGCGCCAGCAGCCAACCCGGGACAGGTGGCTACGAGCAGTACTTC; cdr3_aa: CASSQPGTGGYEQYF
v_call: TRBV5-1; clone_size: -; d_call: -; j_call: TRBJ2-1; cdr3_nt: TGCGCCAGCAGCTTTAGGTCGCGACTAGACAGGGATGAGCAGTTCTTC; cdr3_aa: CASSFRSRLDRDEQFF
v_call: TRBV11-1; clone_size: few; d_call: -; j_call: TRBJ2-3; cdr3_nt: TGTGCCAGCAGCTTAGCATCGCTGGGGGGCGAAGTATCGGATACGCAGTATTTT; cdr3_aa: CASSLASLGGEVSDTQYF
v_call: TRBV7-9; clone_size: few; d_call: -; j_call: TRBJ2-2; cdr3_nt: TGTGCCTGCCGGAGCGGTGCCACCGGGGAGCTGTTTTTT; cdr3_aa: CACRSGATGELFF
v_call: TRBV4-2; clone_size: once; d_call: TRBD2; j_call: TRBJ2-4; cdr3_nt: TGTGCCAGCAGCCCTCCCCGGGGGGTGATAACTAACGCCAAAAACATTCAGTACTTC; cdr3_aa: CASSPPRGVITNAKNIQYF
v_call: TRBV5-1; clone_size: few; d_call: TRBD2; j_call: TRBJ2-7; cdr3_nt: TGCGCCAGCAGCTTGATTAGCGGGAGGGATCGGCTCCTCGACGAGCAGTACTTC; cdr3_aa: CASSLISGRDRLLDEQYF
v_call: TRBV27; clone_size: -; d_call: TRBD2; j_call: TRBJ2-1; cdr3_nt: TGTGCCAGCAGACCCTACCCCGGGAGGGCCCACAATGAGCAGTTCTTC; cdr3_aa: CASRPYPGRAHNEQFF
v_call: TRBV5-1; clone_size: few; d_call: -; j_call: TRBJ1-3; cdr3_nt: TGCGCCAGCAGCGTAGGGGCCTCTCTCTCTGGAAACACCATATATTTT; cdr3_aa: CASSVGASLSGNTIYF
v_call: TRBV27; clone_size: -; d_call: -; j_call: TRBJ2-7; cdr3_nt: TGTGCCAGCAGTTCCTACAGGGAGGACTACGAGCAGTACTTC; cdr3_aa: CASSSYREDYEQYF
v_call: TRBV4-1; clone_size: -; d_call: -; j_call: TRBJ2-1; cdr3_nt: TGCGCCAGCAGCCGCCTGACTAGGGCACACAATGAGCAGTTCTTC; cdr3_aa: CASSRLTRAHNEQFF
v_call: TRBV2; clone_size: few; d_call: -; j_call: TRBJ2-3; cdr3_nt: TGTGCCAGTGAGGCTGAAAATACAGATACGCAGTATTTT; cdr3_aa: CASEAENTDTQYF
v_call: TRBV6-1; clone_size: -; d_call: -; j_call: TRBJ2-2; cdr3_nt: TGTGCCACCACAACCCATTCTAGCTCCCCCGGGGAGCTGTTTTTT; cdr3_aa: CATTTHSSSPGELFF
v_call: TRBV7-6; clone_size: -; d_call: -; j_call: TRBJ2-2; cdr3_nt: TGTGCCAGCAGCTTAATGGCAGGGGTTAACACCGGGGAGCTGTTTTTT; cdr3_aa: CASSLMAGVNTGELFF
v_call: TRBV19; clone_size: -; d_call: -; j_call: TRBJ1-1; cdr3_nt: TGTGCCAGTAGTATTTCGCACCGTATGGGCACTGAAGCTTTCTTT; cdr3_aa: CASSISHRMGTEAFF
v_call: TRBV20-1; clone_size: -; d_call: TRBD2; j_call: TRBJ2-1; cdr3_nt: TGCAGTGCTAGAGATGAAGGTAGCGGGAGGCCCAACAATGAGCAGTTCTTC; cdr3_aa: CSARDEGSGRPNNEQFF
v_call: TRBV10-3; clone_size: -; d_call: -; j_call: TRBJ2-1; cdr3_nt: TGTGCCATCAGTGAGTCTAATGGGGTTGAGCAGTTCTTC; cdr3_aa: CAISESNGVEQFF
v_call: TRBV23-1; clone_size: -; d_call: -; j_call: TRBJ2-5; cdr3_nt: TGCGCCAGCAGTCAATCTGCGGCAAGAGGGGATGAGAGGGAGTACCAAGAGACCCAGTACTTC; cdr3_aa: CASSQSAARGDEREYQETQYF
v_call: TRBV4-2; clone_size: -; d_call: TRBD2; j_call: TRBJ2-3; cdr3_nt: TGTGCCAGCAGCCGGGCCCCGGGACTAGCAACAGATACGCAGTATTTT; cdr3_aa: CASSRAPGLATDTQYF
v_call: TRBV11-1; clone_size: few; d_call: -; j_call: TRBJ2-1; cdr3_nt: TGTGCCAGCAGCTACTATGGGGCGAATGAGCAGTTCTTC; cdr3_aa: CASSYYGANEQFF
v_call: TRBV12-3/TRBV12-4; clone_size: few; d_call: -; j_call: TRBJ1-2; cdr3_nt: TGTGCCAGCAGGGGGCGCTGGTTTGGCTACACCTTC; cdr3_aa: CASRGRWFGYTF
v_call: TRBV5-1; clone_size: -; d_call: -; j_call: TRBJ2-4; cdr3_nt: TGCGCCAGCAGGGATTTCCGGGGCAAAAACATTCAGTACTTC; cdr3_aa: CASRDFRGKNIQYF
v_call: TRBV27; clone_size: few; d_call: -; j_call: TRBJ1-5; cdr3_nt: TGTGCCAGCAGCAGGGGAGCTTATCAGCCCCAGCATTTT; cdr3_aa: CASSRGAYQPQHF
v_call: TRBV5-1; clone_size: few; d_call: -; j_call: TRBJ1-4; cdr3_nt: TGCGCCAGCAGCGGGGGACGGCTTAATGAAAAACTGTTTTTT; cdr3_aa: CASSGGRLNEKLFF